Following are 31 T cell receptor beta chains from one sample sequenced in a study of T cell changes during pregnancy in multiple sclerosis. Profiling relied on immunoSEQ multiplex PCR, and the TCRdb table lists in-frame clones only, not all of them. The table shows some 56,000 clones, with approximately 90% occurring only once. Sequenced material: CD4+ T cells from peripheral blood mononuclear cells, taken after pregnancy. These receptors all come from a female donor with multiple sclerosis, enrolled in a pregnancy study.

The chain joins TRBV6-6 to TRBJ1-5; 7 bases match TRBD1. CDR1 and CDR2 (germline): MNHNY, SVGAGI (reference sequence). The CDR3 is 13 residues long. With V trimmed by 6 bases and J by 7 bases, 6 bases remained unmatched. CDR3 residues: CASRQGWKQPQHF. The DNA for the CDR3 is TGTGCCAGCAGACAGGGGTGGAAGCAGCCCCAGCATTTT.

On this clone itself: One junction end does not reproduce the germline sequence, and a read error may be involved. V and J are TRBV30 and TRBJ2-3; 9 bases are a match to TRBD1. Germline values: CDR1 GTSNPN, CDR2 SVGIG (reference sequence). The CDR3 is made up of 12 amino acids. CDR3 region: CAWSASGTGSDF. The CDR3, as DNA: TGTGCCTGGAGTGCCTCCGGGACAGGGTCAGATTTT.

The CDR3 coding sequence is TGTGCCAGTAGTCCAGACCGGCGATCCTCGGCTAGCGGATACAATGAGCAGTTCTTC. Translating gives CASSPDRRSSASGYNEQFF. The V call is TRBV19, the J call TRBJ2-1; 7 positions match TRBD2. Germline lookup yields CDR1 LNHDA and CDR2 SQIVND (reference sequence). The CDR3 totals 19 residues. The V gene end was trimmed by 5 bases and the J gene end by 4 bases; junction bases not matched to a gene: 20.

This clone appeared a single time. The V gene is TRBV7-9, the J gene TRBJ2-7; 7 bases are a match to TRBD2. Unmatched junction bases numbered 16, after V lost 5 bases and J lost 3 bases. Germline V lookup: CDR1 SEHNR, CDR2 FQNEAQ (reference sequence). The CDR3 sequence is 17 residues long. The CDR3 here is CASSHNGLGLTDYEQYF. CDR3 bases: TGTGCCAGCAGCCACAATGGACTAGGATTAACGGACTACGAGCAGTACTTC.

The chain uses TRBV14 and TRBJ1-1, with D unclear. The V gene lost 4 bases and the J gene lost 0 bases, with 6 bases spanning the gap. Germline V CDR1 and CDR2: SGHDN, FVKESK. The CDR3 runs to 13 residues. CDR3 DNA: TGTGCCAGCAGCCTGACTTTGAACACTGAAGCTTTCTTT. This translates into CASSLTLNTEAFF.

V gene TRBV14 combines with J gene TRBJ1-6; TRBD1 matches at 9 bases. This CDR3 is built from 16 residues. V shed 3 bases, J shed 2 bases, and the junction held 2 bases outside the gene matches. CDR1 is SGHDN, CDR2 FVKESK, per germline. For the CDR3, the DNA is TGTGCCAGCAGCCATAGGACAGGGGCCTATAATTCACCCCTCCACTTT. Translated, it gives CASSHRTGAYNSPLHF.

CDR3 nucleotides: TGTGCCAGCAGTTCGACAGGGGGCGGATACAATGAGCAGTTCTTC. It encodes CASSSTGGGYNEQFF. The chain has TRBV7-2 and TRBJ2-1; the match to TRBD1 covers 10 bases. Looked up from germline, CDR1 is SGHTA and CDR2 is FQGNSA. The V gene end was trimmed by 6 bases and the J gene end by 4 bases; junction bases not matched to a gene: 6. The CDR3 totals 15 residues.

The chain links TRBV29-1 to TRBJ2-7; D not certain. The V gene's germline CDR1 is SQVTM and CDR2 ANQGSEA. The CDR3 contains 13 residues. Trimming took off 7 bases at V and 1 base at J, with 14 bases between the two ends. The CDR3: CSAIKPNSYEQYF. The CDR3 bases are TGCAGCGCCATAAAACCTAATTCCTACGAGCAGTACTTC.

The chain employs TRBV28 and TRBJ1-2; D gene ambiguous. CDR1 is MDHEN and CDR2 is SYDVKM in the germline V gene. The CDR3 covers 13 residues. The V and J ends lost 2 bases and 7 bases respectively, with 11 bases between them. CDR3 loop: CASSLVYGGGYTF. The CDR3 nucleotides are TGTGCCAGCAGTTTAGTCTACGGCGGTGGCTACACCTTC.

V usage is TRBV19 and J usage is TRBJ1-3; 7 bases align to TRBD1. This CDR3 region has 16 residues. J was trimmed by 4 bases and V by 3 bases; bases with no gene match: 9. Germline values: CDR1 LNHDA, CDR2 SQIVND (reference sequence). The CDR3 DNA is TGTGCCAGTAGTATCTCGAACAGGGGCAACGGAAACACCATATATTTT. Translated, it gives CASSISNRGNGNTIYF.

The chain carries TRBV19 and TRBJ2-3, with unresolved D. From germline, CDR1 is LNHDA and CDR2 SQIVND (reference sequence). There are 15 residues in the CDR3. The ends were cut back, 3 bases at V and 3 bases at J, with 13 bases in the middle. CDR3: CASSIDGLPTDTQYF. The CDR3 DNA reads TGTGCCAGTAGTATCGATGGGCTACCTACAGATACGCAGTATTTT.

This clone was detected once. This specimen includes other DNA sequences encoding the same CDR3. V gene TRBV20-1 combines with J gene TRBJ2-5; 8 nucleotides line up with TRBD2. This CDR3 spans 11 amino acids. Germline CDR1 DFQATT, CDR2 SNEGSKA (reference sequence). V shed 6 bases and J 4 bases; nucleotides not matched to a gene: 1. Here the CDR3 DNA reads TGCAGTGCAGGACTAGCAGAGACCCAGTACTTC. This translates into CSAGLAETQYF.

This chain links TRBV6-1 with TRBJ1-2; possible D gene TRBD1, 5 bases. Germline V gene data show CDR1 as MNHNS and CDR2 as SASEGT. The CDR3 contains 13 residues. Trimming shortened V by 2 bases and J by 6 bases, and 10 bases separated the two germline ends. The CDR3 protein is CASSEQGADGYTF. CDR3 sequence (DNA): TGTGCCAGCAGTGAACAGGGTGCAGATGGCTACACCTTC.

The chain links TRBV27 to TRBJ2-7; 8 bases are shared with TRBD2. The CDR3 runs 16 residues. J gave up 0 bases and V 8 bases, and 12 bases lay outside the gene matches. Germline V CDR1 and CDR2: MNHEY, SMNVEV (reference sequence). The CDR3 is CASALQIGTSSYEQYF. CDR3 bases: TGTGCCAGCGCTCTCCAGATAGGGACTAGCTCCTACGAGCAGTACTTC.

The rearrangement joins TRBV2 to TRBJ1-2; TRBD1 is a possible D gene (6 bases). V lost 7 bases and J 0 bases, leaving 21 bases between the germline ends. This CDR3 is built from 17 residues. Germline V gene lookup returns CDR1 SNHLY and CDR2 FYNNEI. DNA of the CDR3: TGTGCCAGCACCCAAGGGCAGGGGAGCGGGGCTAACTATGGCTACACCTTC. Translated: CASTQGQGSGANYGYTF.

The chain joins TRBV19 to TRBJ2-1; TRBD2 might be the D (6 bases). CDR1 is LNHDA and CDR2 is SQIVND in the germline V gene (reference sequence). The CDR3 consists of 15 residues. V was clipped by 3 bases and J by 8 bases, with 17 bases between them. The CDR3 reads CASSIGFGGRDEQFF. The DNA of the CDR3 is TGTGCCAGTAGTATTGGCTTCGGGGGTAGGGATGAGCAGTTCTTC.

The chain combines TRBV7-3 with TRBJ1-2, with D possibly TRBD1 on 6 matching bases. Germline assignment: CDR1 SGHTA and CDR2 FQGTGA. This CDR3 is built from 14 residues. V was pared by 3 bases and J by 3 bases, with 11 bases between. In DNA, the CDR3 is TGTGCCAGCAGCTTGAGGGGGGGGGACTATGGCTACACCTTC. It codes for CASSLRGGDYGYTF.

CDR3 DNA: TGTGCCAGCAGCTTGTATCGGTCCTCGATCTCCTACGAGCAGTACTTC. Its protein product is CASSLYRSSISYEQYF. V and J are TRBV5-6 and TRBJ2-7; D gene ambiguous. With 1 base removed from V and 0 bases from J, the gap between germline ends came to 14 bases. In germline, CDR1 is SGHDT, CDR2 YYEEEE. The length of the CDR3 is 16 residues. Looking up the rest from reference TRBV5-6 and TRBJ2-7 gives the full variable domain: DAGVTQSPTHLIKTRGQQVTLRCSPKSGHDTVSWYQQALGQGPQFIFQYYEEEERQRGNFPDRFSGHQFPNYSSELNVNALLLGDSALYLCASSLYRSSISYEQYFGPGTRLTVT.

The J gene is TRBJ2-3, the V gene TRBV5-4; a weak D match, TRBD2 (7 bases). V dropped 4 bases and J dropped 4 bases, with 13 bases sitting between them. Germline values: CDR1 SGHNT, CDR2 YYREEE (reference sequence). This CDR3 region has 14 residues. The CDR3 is CASSQGLAADTQYF. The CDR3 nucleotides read TGTGCCAGCAGCCAGGGGCTAGCGGCAGATACGCAGTATTTT.

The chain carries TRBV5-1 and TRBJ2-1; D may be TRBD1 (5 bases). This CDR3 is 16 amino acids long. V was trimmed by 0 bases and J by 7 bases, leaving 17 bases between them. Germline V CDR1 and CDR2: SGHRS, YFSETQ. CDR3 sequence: CASSLEGQPQWNEQFF. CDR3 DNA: TGCGCCAGCAGCTTGGAGGGGCAGCCGCAATGGAATGAGCAGTTCTTC.

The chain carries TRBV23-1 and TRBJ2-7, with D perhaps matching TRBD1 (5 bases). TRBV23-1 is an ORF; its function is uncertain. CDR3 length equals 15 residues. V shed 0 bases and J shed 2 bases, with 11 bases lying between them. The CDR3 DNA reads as TGCGCCAGCAGTCAATCGTTGGGGCGGCCCTACGAGCAGTACTTC. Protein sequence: CASSQSLGRPYEQYF.

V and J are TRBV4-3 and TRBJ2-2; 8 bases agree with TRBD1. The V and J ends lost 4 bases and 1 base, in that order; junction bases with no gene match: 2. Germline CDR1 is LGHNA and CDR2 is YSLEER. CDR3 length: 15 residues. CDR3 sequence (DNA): TGCGCCAGCAGCCTAGGGACAGGGAACACCGGGGAGCTGTTTTTT. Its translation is CASSLGTGNTGELFF.

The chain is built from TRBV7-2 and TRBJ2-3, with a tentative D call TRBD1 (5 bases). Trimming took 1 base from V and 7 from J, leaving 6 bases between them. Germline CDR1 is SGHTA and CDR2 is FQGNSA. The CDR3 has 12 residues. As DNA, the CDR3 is TGTGCCAGCAGCTTAGAGGGGTATACGCAGTATTTT. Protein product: CASSLEGYTQYF. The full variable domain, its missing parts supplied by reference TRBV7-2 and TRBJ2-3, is GAGVSQSPSNKVTEKGKDVELRCDPISGHTALYWYRQSLGQGLEFLIYFQGNSAPDKSGLPSDRFSAERTGGSVSTLTIQRTQQEDSAVYLCASSLEGYTQYFGPGTRLTVL.

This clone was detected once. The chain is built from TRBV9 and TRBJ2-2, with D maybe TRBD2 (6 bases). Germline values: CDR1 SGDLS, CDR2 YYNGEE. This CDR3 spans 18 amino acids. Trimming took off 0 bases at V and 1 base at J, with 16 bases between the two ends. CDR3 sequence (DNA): TGTGCCAGCAGCGTAGGGGTAGGAGGGGCCATGAACACCGGGGAGCTGTTTTTT. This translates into CASSVGVGGAMNTGELFF.

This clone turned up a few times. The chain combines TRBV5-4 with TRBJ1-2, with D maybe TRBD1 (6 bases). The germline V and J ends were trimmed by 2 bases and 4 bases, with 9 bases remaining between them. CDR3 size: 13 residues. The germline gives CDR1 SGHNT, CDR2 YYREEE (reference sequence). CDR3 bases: TGTGCCAGCAGCTTCAGACAGGTCTATGGCTACACCTTC. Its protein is CASSFRQVYGYTF. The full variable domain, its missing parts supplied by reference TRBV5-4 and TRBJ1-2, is ETGVTQSPTHLIKTRGQQVTLRCSSQSGHNTVSWYQQALGQGPQFIFQYYREEENGRGNFPPRFSGLQFPNYSSELNVNALELDDSALYLCASSFRQVYGYTFGSGTRLTVV.

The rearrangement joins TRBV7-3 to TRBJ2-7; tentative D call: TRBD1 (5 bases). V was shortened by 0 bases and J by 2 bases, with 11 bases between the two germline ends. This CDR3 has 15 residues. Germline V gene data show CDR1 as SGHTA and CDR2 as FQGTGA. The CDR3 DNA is TGTGCCAGCAGCTTAACTGCTGGGGCGACCTACGAGCAGTACTTC. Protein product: CASSLTAGATYEQYF.

The CDR3 nucleotides read TGTGCCAGCAGCTTACGAGCGACAGGGGGCTACGAGCAGTACTTC. Its translation is CASSLRATGGYEQYF. J is TRBJ2-7 and V is TRBV7-2; 9 bases align to TRBD1. Germline V gene lookup returns CDR1 SGHTA and CDR2 FQGNSA. J gave up 3 bases and V 2 bases, and 5 bases lay outside the gene matches. The CDR3 is 15 residues long. The full variable domain, completed using reference TRBV7-2 and TRBJ2-7, is GAGVSQSPSNKVTEKGKDVELRCDPISGHTALYWYRQSLGQGLEFLIYFQGNSAPDKSGLPSDRFSAERTGGSVSTLTIQRTQQEDSAVYLCASSLRATGGYEQYFGPGTRLTVT.

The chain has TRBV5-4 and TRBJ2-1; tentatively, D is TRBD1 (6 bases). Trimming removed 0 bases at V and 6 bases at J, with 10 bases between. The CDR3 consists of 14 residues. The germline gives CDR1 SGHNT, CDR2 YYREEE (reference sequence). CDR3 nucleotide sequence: TGTGCCAGCAGCTTGGAACAGGGTCCCAATGAGCAGTTCTTC. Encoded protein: CASSLEQGPNEQFF.

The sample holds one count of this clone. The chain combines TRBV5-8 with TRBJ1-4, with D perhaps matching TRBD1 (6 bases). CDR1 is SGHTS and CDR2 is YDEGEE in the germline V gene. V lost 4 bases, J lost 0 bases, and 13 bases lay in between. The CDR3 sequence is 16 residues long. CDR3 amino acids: CASSPGQTTTNEKLFF. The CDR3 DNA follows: TGTGCCAGCAGCCCCGGACAGACTACAACTAATGAAAAACTGTTTTTT.

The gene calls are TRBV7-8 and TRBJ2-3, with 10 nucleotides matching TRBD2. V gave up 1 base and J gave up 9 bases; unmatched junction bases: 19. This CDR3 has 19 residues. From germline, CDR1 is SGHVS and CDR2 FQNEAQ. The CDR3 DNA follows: TGTGCCAGCAGCTTAGATGGAGGCGCGGCTAGCGGGGGACCTAAGACGCAGTATTTT. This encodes CASSLDGGAASGGPKTQYF.

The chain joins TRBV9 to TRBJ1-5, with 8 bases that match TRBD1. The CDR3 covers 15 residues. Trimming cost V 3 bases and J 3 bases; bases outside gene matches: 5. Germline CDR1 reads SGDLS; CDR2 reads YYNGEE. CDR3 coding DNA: TGTGCCAGCAGCGCCCGGGGACAGGCCAATCAGCCCCAGCATTTT. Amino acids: CASSARGQANQPQHF.